Listed below are T cell receptor beta chains from one sample, sequenced in a study of T cell repertoires in aging, cancer and after chemotherapy. TCRdb re-called the multiplex PCR reads with MiXCR, one entry per CDR3 protein. The sample has 1,700 or so distinct CDR3 sequences, over 25% seen once; the top ten hold around half. The sample taken for sequencing was blood. The receptors shown here come from a human donor with a solid tumor. Each CDR3 is given with its conserved first and last residue. Fields, in order: J gene, V gene, CDR3 protein.

j_gene: TRBJ1-2
v_gene: TRBV29-1
CDR3aa: CSVVTVYGYTF

j_gene: TRBJ2-3
v_gene: TRBV10-1
CDR3aa: CASSQRGSHLTDTQYF

j_gene: TRBJ1-1
v_gene: TRBV10-3
CDR3aa: CAISESPGGMNTEAFF

j_gene: TRBJ1-2
v_gene: TRBV6-2/TRBV6-3
CDR3aa: CASSLQTNYGYTF

j_gene: TRBJ1-4
v_gene: TRBV27
CDR3aa: CASSGGQGMDNEKLFF

j_gene: TRBJ1-3
v_gene: TRBV4-2
CDR3aa: CASSQGNTIYF

j_gene: TRBJ2-5
v_gene: TRBV24-1
CDR3aa: CATSERTGAEETQYF

j_gene: TRBJ2-6
v_gene: TRBV6-1
CDR3aa: CASSERFSGANVLTF

j_gene: TRBJ2-2
v_gene: TRBV12-3/TRBV12-4
CDR3aa: CASRPPGRQTGELFF

j_gene: TRBJ2-1
v_gene: TRBV7-2
CDR3aa: CASSLGWLAVGNEQFF

j_gene: TRBJ2-5
v_gene: TRBV9
CDR3aa: CASSGGTGGYETQYF

j_gene: TRBJ2-7
v_gene: TRBV20-1
CDR3aa: CSAREGQDFYEQYF

j_gene: TRBJ2-3
v_gene: TRBV5-6
CDR3aa: CASSKIYFSTDTQYF

j_gene: TRBJ2-3
v_gene: TRBV18
CDR3aa: CASSPPAVSTDTQYF

j_gene: TRBJ2-5
v_gene: TRBV6-6
CDR3aa: CASRVMAEQETQYF

j_gene: TRBJ1-5
v_gene: TRBV6-5
CDR3aa: CASSYFFLGQPQHF

j_gene: TRBJ1-1
v_gene: TRBV11-1
CDR3aa: CASSFKREVNTEAFF

j_gene: TRBJ2-1
v_gene: TRBV27
CDR3aa: CASSSGLAGGSEQFF

j_gene: TRBJ1-4
v_gene: TRBV18
CDR3aa: CASSQSGDEKLFF

j_gene: TRBJ1-1
v_gene: TRBV5-1
CDR3aa: CASSPGSPSNTEAFF

j_gene: TRBJ1-4
v_gene: TRBV10-3
CDR3aa: CAISELHQGLELEKLFF

j_gene: TRBJ2-2
v_gene: TRBV6-4
CDR3aa: CASSRLQGANTGELFF

j_gene: TRBJ2-1
v_gene: TRBV29-1
CDR3aa: CSVEGTSGRNEQFF

j_gene: TRBJ2-1
v_gene: TRBV7-6
CDR3aa: CASSQGGGYEQFF

j_gene: TRBJ2-5
v_gene: TRBV11-1
CDR3aa: CASSLGLAEVVTQYF

j_gene: TRBJ2-7
v_gene: TRBV6-4
CDR3aa: CASSGGPSGSFYEQYF

j_gene: TRBJ2-1
v_gene: TRBV29-1
CDR3aa: CSVRGLAGAPLSYNEQFF

j_gene: TRBJ2-1
v_gene: TRBV7-2
CDR3aa: CASSRRTGNSYNEQFF

j_gene: TRBJ1-5
v_gene: TRBV20-1
CDR3aa: CSAREEGGSYQPQHF

j_gene: TRBJ1-5
v_gene: TRBV19
CDR3aa: CASSNGRGSPQHF

j_gene: TRBJ2-6
v_gene: TRBV5-4
CDR3aa: CASSLWVAGANVLTF

j_gene: TRBJ1-5
v_gene: TRBV6-5
CDR3aa: CASSDRTALDGPQHF

j_gene: TRBJ1-4
v_gene: TRBV27
CDR3aa: CASRGGGDEKLFF

j_gene: TRBJ1-5
v_gene: TRBV7-2
CDR3aa: CASSLLGGGNQPQHF

j_gene: TRBJ2-1
v_gene: TRBV5-4
CDR3aa: CASSAGQGPYNEQFF

j_gene: TRBJ2-1
v_gene: TRBV6-2/TRBV6-3
CDR3aa: CATRGFQAYNEQFF

j_gene: TRBJ2-2
v_gene: TRBV24-1
CDR3aa: CATSGPNTGELFF

j_gene: TRBJ1-2
v_gene: TRBV5-5
CDR3aa: CASSPGGVGNYGYTF

j_gene: TRBJ2-5
v_gene: TRBV15
CDR3aa: CATSSLAGETQYF

j_gene: TRBJ2-2
v_gene: TRBV9
CDR3aa: CASSVAPGLAGVTGELFF

j_gene: TRBJ2-7
v_gene: TRBV5-4
CDR3aa: CASSQRGGISTRGQYF

j_gene: TRBJ1-1
v_gene: TRBV27
CDR3aa: CASRPGRHLNTEAFF

j_gene: TRBJ1-5
v_gene: TRBV27
CDR3aa: CASSFGRDQPQHF

j_gene: TRBJ2-3
v_gene: TRBV6-4
CDR3aa: CASARTGHLSSTDTQYF

j_gene: TRBJ1-1
v_gene: TRBV19
CDR3aa: CASRAFPNTEAFF

j_gene: TRBJ2-3
v_gene: TRBV20-1
CDR3aa: CSAVATSTDTQYF

j_gene: TRBJ1-6
v_gene: TRBV27
CDR3aa: CASSLQGLVSPLHF

j_gene: TRBJ2-1
v_gene: TRBV27
CDR3aa: CASSLKVAQRNEQFF

j_gene: TRBJ2-1
v_gene: TRBV12-3/TRBV12-4
CDR3aa: CASSFTPILYNEQFF

j_gene: TRBJ1-6
v_gene: TRBV27
CDR3aa: CASSLWGAGSPLHF

j_gene: TRBJ2-3
v_gene: TRBV6-5
CDR3aa: CASSAPGAGTQYF

j_gene: TRBJ1-1
v_gene: TRBV6-5
CDR3aa: CASSLTPNTEAFF

j_gene: TRBJ2-3
v_gene: TRBV5-1
CDR3aa: CASSSSGGFTDTQYF

j_gene: TRBJ1-1
v_gene: TRBV6-5
CDR3aa: CASSYWTGRNTEAFF

j_gene: TRBJ2-7
v_gene: TRBV12-3/TRBV12-4
CDR3aa: CASSLEVASREQYF